These 31 T cell receptor beta chains were all obtained from the same sample, sequenced in a study of blood T cell repertoires in COVID-19. Libraries were prepared by immunoSEQ multiplex PCR; TCRdb keeps only in-frame clonotypes and omits some of them. The sample shows around 200,000 clones, about 91% of them seen only once. Sequenced sample: PBMCs or T cells enriched from blood (not recorded which). These receptors were obtained from a young man with acute COVID-19.

The genes are TRBV4-1 and TRBJ2-7; TRBD2 is a possible D gene (5 bases). V lost 0 bases to trimming and J lost 3 bases, with 12 bases between them. The CDR3 loop spans 15 amino acids. CDR1 MGHRA and CDR2 YSYEKL come from the germline V gene. The CDR3 DNA follows: TGCGCCAGCAGCCAAGATAGCGCCAGCATCTACGAGCAGTACTTC. Its protein is CASSQDSASIYEQYF.

The V call is TRBV12-3 or TRBV12-4, the J call TRBJ1-2; D is ambiguous. The CDR3 extends over 13 amino acids. V shed 6 bases and J shed 4 bases, with 12 bases lying between them. CDR3 sequence reads: CASRGAWSYGYTF. In nucleotides, the CDR3 is TGTGCCAGCAGGGGCGCCTGGTCCTATGGCTACACCTTC.

V gene TRBV6-5 combines with J gene TRBJ2-7; the match to TRBD2 covers 7 bases. With 4 bases clipped from V and 2 bases from J, the junction kept 5 bases outside the gene matches. The CDR3 is 14 amino acids. Germline lookup yields CDR1 MNHEY and CDR2 SVGAGI. CDR3 region: CASSLASGAYEQYF. CDR3 nucleotide sequence: TGTGCCAGCAGTTTGGCTAGCGGAGCCTACGAGCAGTACTTC.

The J gene is TRBJ2-7, the V gene TRBV19; D is unresolved. V gave up 1 base and J gave up 2 bases, with 9 bases separating them. The CDR3 has 14 residues. Germline loops: CDR1 LNHDA, CDR2 SQIVND (reference sequence). The CDR3 nucleotides are TGTGCCAGTAGTATAGCTGCTGGGCCCTACGAGCAGTACTTC. Residues: CASSIAAGPYEQYF. The full variable domain, rest sourced from reference TRBV19 and TRBJ2-7, is DGGITQSPKYLFRKEGQNVTLSCEQNLNHDAMYWYRQDPGQGLRLIYYSQIVNDFQKGDIAEGYSVSREKKESFPLTVTSAQKNPTAFYLCASSIAAGPYEQYFGPGTRLTVT.

The CDR3 sequence: CASSQDPDRYSYNEQFF. The CDR3 DNA sequence: TGTGCCAGCAGCCAAGATCCTGACAGATACTCCTACAATGAGCAGTTCTTC. This rearrangement joins TRBV4-2 to TRBJ2-1; D may be TRBD1 (5 bases). The germline V and J ends were trimmed by 0 bases and 0 bases, with 12 bases remaining between them. This CDR3 contains 17 residues. Per germline, CDR1 LGHNA and CDR2 YNFKEQ.

The gene calls are TRBV6-5 and TRBJ2-7; D gene unclear. Germline CDR1 is MNHEY and CDR2 is SVGAGI. Between the trimmed V and J ends, which lost 0 bases and 6 bases, there was a span of 6 bases. CDR3 length equals 12 residues. The CDR3 region has the DNA TGTGCCAGCAGTTACTCAACGGGCGAGCAGTACTTC. Protein sequence: CASSYSTGEQYF.

This chain connects TRBV29-1 to TRBJ2-7; TRBD1 aligns across 10 bases. Per germline, CDR1 SQVTM and CDR2 ANQGSEA. The CDR3 is made up of 13 amino acids. The CDR3 bases are TGCAGTTGCCGGGACAGGGGTGCGTACGAGCAGTACTTC. Amino acids: CSCRDRGAYEQYF.

The chain employs TRBV7-3 and TRBJ2-3; 10 bases match TRBD2. With 2 bases clipped from V and 1 base from J, the junction kept 3 bases outside the gene matches. CDR1 and CDR2 (germline): SGHTA, FQGTGA. The CDR3 sequence is 16 residues long. DNA for the CDR3: TGTGCCAGCAGCTTAGAAGGGACTAGCGGCACAGATACGCAGTATTTT. Residues: CASSLEGTSGTDTQYF.

The V gene is TRBV6-2 or TRBV6-3, the J gene TRBJ1-5, with D perhaps TRBD1 (6 bases). The CDR3 loop spans 15 amino acids. The germline gives CDR1 MNHEY, CDR2 SVGEGT. Trimming removed 6 bases from V and 4 bases from J, with 16 bases in between. As DNA, the CDR3 is TGTGCCAGCAGCCCGAGGACAGTCCTTAATCAGCCCCAGCATTTT. Amino acid sequence: CASSPRTVLNQPQHF.

The rearrangement joins TRBV29-1 to TRBJ2-1; unclear D gene. The CDR3 has 11 residues. Trimming pared 3 bases from V and 4 bases from J, leaving 4 bases between. Per germline, CDR1 SQVTM and CDR2 ANQGSEA. CDR3 bases: TGCAGCGTTGAGTATTACAATGAGCAGTTCTTC. Its translation is CSVEYYNEQFF.

The V call is TRBV9, the J call TRBJ2-2; 8 bases fit TRBD1. The CDR3 is made up of 14 amino acids. Germline CDR1 is SGDLS and CDR2 is YYNGEE. V lost 5 bases, J lost 6 bases, and 6 bases stayed unmatched. The CDR3 loop is CASRRDRSSGELFF. CDR3 bases: TGTGCCAGCAGACGGGACAGGAGCTCCGGGGAGCTGTTTTTT. The complete variable domain, with remaining parts taken from reference TRBV9 and TRBJ2-2, reads DSGVTQTPKHLITATGQRVTLRCSPRSGDLSVYWYQQSLDQGLQFLIQYYNGEERAKGNILERFSAQQFPDLHSELNLSSLELGDSALYFCASRRDRSSGELFFGEGSRLTVL.

The gene calls are TRBV5-1 and TRBJ2-1; tentative D call: TRBD1 (6 bases). The V end lost 4 bases, the J end lost 5 bases, and 10 bases lay between the germline ends. The CDR3 is 13 amino acids. Germline V gives CDR1 SGHRS, CDR2 YFSETQ. CDR3 loop: CASSPRTDNEQFF. CDR3 DNA sequence: TGCGCCAGCAGCCCACGGACAGACAATGAGCAGTTCTTC.

The chain carries TRBV28 and TRBJ1-1; no definite D call. CDR1 and CDR2 (germline): MDHEN, SYDVKM. The CDR3 runs to 14 residues. With 2 bases removed from V and 1 base from J, the gap between germline ends came to 8 bases. As DNA, the CDR3 is TGTGCCAGCAGTTTAACACAGTCGAACACTGAAGCTTTCTTT. Translation: CASSLTQSNTEAFF.

The J gene is TRBJ2-1, the V gene TRBV7-3, with TRBD2 identical over 7 bases. Germline V CDR1 and CDR2: SGHTA, FQGTGA. The CDR3 runs 15 residues. V lost 1 base, J lost 6 bases, and 6 bases stayed unmatched. CDR3 nucleotide sequence: TGTGCCAGCAGCTTAATGGGCTCTAGCGGCAATGAGCAGTTCTTC. Protein product: CASSLMGSSGNEQFF.

The chain carries TRBV5-1 and TRBJ2-2; 7 bases map to TRBD2. This CDR3 region has 15 residues. CDR1 and CDR2 (germline): SGHRS, YFSETQ. J was trimmed by 0 bases and V by 1 base; bases with no gene match: 0. CDR3 sequence (DNA): TGCGCCAGCAGCTTGCTAGCGGCGAACACCGGGGAGCTGTTTTTT. Translated: CASSLLAANTGELFF.

CDR3 nucleotide sequence: TGCAGCGTTAATGGCCTACTAGCGGGAGTTTCCTACAATGAGCAGTTCTTC. As protein: CSVNGLLAGVSYNEQFF. This chain connects TRBV29-1 to TRBJ2-1; 11 bases align to TRBD2. Germline-derived CDR1 and CDR2 are SQVTM and ANQGSEA. CDR3 size: 17 residues. V was pared by 5 bases and J by 1 base, with 10 bases of the junction left unmatched.

V and J are TRBV3-1 (or the pseudogene TRBV3-2) and TRBJ1-1, with 8 bases lining up with TRBD1. CDR1 is LGHDT and CDR2 is YNNKEL in the germline V gene (reference sequence). After removal of 1 base from V and 7 bases from J, the junction contained 5 bases not matched to a gene. This CDR3 has 14 amino acids. CDR3 bases: TGTGCCAGCAGCCAAGCATGGGACAGGCTTGAAGCTTTCTTT. Its protein is CASSQAWDRLEAFF.

The chain carries TRBV13 and TRBJ2-3; D gene unclear. V shed 3 bases and J shed 0 bases, with 7 bases lying between them. Germline V gives CDR1 PRHDT, CDR2 FYEKMQ (reference sequence). This CDR3 contains 14 residues. The CDR3 DNA follows: TGTGCCAGCAGCTTTGGCCCTAGCACAGATACGCAGTATTTT. Protein: CASSFGPSTDTQYF.

The gene calls are TRBV11-3 and TRBJ2-7, with 10 bases matching TRBD2. Germline CDR1 is SGHNT and CDR2 is YENEEA. This CDR3 comprises 15 residues. Germline trimming cut 5 bases from V and 4 bases from J; bases unmatched to any gene: 8. The CDR3 DNA sequence: TGTGCCAGCAGCGAACCAGGACTAGCGGAGTACGAGCAGTACTTC. Protein: CASSEPGLAEYEQYF.

CDR3 region: CASSRRGSTSGTGELFF. The CDR3 DNA reads TGTGCCAGCAGCCGGCGGGGTAGCACATCGGGCACCGGGGAGCTGTTTTTT. The chain couples TRBV7-8 to TRBJ2-2; weak D call: TRBD2 (6 bases). V was trimmed by 5 bases and J by 4 bases, leaving 20 bases between them. Germline-derived CDR1 and CDR2 are SGHVS and FQNEAQ. The CDR3 spans 17 residues. Full variable domain (rest looked up from reference TRBV7-8 and TRBJ2-2): GAGVSQSPRYKVAKRGQDVALRCDPISGHVSLFWYQQALGQGPEFLTYFQNEAQLDKSGLPSDRFFAERPEGSVSTLKIQRTQQEDSAVYLCASSRRGSTSGTGELFFGEGSRLTVL.

The V call is TRBV27, the J call TRBJ2-2; D is uncertain. Trimming removed 5 bases at V and 1 base at J, with 5 bases between. CDR3 length equals 13 residues. The germline CDR1 and CDR2 sequences are MNHEY and SMNVEV (reference sequence). CDR3 loop: CASSTQNTGELFF. CDR3 in DNA: TGTGCCAGCAGTACACAGAACACCGGGGAGCTGTTTTTT.

The CDR3 nucleotides read TGTGCCAGTAGTAGACGGACAGGGGATAAGTTATATGGCTACACCTTC. As protein: CASSRRTGDKLYGYTF. The chain couples TRBV19 to TRBJ1-2, with TRBD1 matching over 9 bases. Germline CDR1 reads LNHDA; CDR2 reads SQIVND (reference sequence). With V trimmed by 4 bases and J by 5 bases, 11 bases remained unmatched. The CDR3 spans 16 residues.

This clone was seen just once. The junction shows a germline mismatch at one end, possibly a read error. The chain combines TRBV7-7 with TRBJ2-2, with TRBD2 as a possible D gene (5 bases). Germline CDR1 and CDR2: SSHAT and FNYEAQ (reference sequence). The CDR3 covers 14 residues. CDR3 in amino acids: CASSLALRTGELFF. The CDR3 bases are TGTGCTAGCAGCTTAGCGCTGCGCACCGGGGAGCTGTTTTTT. Full variable domain (missing parts from reference TRBV7-7 and TRBJ2-2): GAGVSQSPRYKVTKRGQDVTLRCDPISSHATLYWYQQALGQGPEFLTYFNYEAQPDKSGLPSDRFSAERPEGSISTLTIQRTEQRDSAMYRCASSLALRTGELFFGEGSRLTVL.

The V call is TRBV6-5, the J call TRBJ2-3; D is possibly TRBD1 (6 bases). CDR3 length: 15 amino acids. Trimming stripped 6 bases from V and 2 bases from J, with 15 bases between. CDR1 is MNHEY and CDR2 is SVGAGI in the germline V gene. CDR3 sequence (DNA): TGTGCCAGCAGCCGACAGGCCCTATTCACAGATACGCAGTATTTT. It yields the protein CASSRQALFTDTQYF.

The chain uses TRBV6-5 and TRBJ1-1, with a tentative D call TRBD1 (6 bases). Germline CDR1 and CDR2: MNHEY and SVGAGI. The CDR3 totals 12 residues. The V end lost 6 bases, the J end lost 7 bases, and 12 bases lay between the germline ends. CDR3 bases: TGTGCCAGCAGAGCATCCAGGGGTGAAGCTTTCTTT. Its protein product is CASRASRGEAFF.

In the case of this clone: The junction departs from the called germline gene at one end, perhaps through a read error. The V call is TRBV7-7, the J call TRBJ2-5, with D possibly TRBD1 on 5 matching bases. The CDR3 spans 17 residues. In germline, CDR1 is SSHAT, CDR2 FNYEAQ (reference sequence). Here the CDR3 reads CASSFSAATVAQETQYF. The CDR3 nucleotides read TGTGCTAGCAGCTTTAGTGCGGCGACAGTAGCCCAAGAGACCCAGTACTTC.

This clone was detected only once. The chain links TRBV27 to TRBJ2-7; TRBD2 aligns across 8 bases. The J segment lost 9 bases and the V segment lost 2 bases, leaving 6 bases of the junction unmatched. Per germline, CDR1 MNHEY and CDR2 SMNVEV (reference sequence). CDR3 length: 13 amino acids. The CDR3 region is CASSLGAGAVQYF. The CDR3 DNA follows: TGTGCCAGCAGTTTAGGAGCGGGAGCCGTGCAGTACTTC.

The rearrangement links TRBV28 to TRBJ1-4; D gene ambiguous. V gave up 6 bases and J gave up 6 bases, with 5 bases separating them. Germline values: CDR1 MDHEN, CDR2 SYDVKM. The CDR3 consists of 11 residues. CDR3 protein: CASRSDEKLFF. The CDR3 nucleotides are TGTGCCAGCAGGTCCGATGAAAAACTGTTTTTT.

This chain joins TRBV10-2 and TRBJ2-1, with D maybe TRBD2 (5 bases). The CDR3 extends over 12 amino acids. V was cut by 4 bases and J by 8 bases, with 9 bases left in between. The germline gives CDR1 WSHSY, CDR2 SAAADI. The CDR3 DNA reads TGCGCCAGCAGTGTGGCCGGGGATGAGCAGTTCTTC. Its protein is CASSVAGDEQFF.

V gene TRBV15 combines with J gene TRBJ2-5; weak D call: TRBD1 (6 bases). V dropped 4 bases and J dropped 2 bases, with 14 bases sitting between them. There are 15 residues in the CDR3. Germline V CDR1 and CDR2: LNHNV, YYDKDF (reference sequence). The CDR3 spells CATSTLQGGQETQYF. The CDR3 DNA sequence: TGTGCCACCAGCACTCTACAGGGTGGGCAAGAGACCCAGTACTTC.

The J gene is TRBJ2-7, the V gene TRBV5-6, with TRBD2 as a possible D gene (6 bases). Trimming removed 8 bases from V and 3 bases from J, with 18 bases in between. Germline loops: CDR1 SGHDT, CDR2 YYEEEE. The CDR3 is 14 amino acids. CDR3 nucleotides: TGTGCCAGTAACCCGGGTAGCGGAGACTACGAGCAGTACTTC. Its translation is CASNPGSGDYEQYF.